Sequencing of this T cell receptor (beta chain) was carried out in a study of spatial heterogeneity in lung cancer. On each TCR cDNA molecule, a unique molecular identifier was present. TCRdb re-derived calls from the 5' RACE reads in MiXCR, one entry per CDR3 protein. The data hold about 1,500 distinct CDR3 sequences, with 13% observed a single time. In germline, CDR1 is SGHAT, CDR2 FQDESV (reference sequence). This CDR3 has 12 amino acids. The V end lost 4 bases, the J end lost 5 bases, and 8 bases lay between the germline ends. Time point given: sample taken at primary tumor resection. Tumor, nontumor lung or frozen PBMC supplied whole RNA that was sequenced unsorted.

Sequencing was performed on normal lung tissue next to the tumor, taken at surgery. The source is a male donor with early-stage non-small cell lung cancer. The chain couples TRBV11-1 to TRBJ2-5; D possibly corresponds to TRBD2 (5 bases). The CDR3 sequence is CASSSEGETQYF. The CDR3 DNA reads TGTGCCAGCAGCTCCGAGGGCGAGACCCAGTACTTC.